This T cell receptor beta chain emerged from a study of blood T cells in healthy people across ages. With V trimmed by 6 bases and J by 7 bases, 6 bases remained unmatched. The CDR3 is made up of 14 amino acids. From germline, CDR1 is SEHNR and CDR2 FQNEAQ (reference sequence). Primers used in a second PCR of roughly 7 to 11 cycles were a sample-barcoded 5' primer and a J-beta primer mix. Tags on each cDNA molecule came from a template-switch adaptor with 12 random nucleotides. TCRdb reanalysed the 5' RACE reads using MiXCR and keeps one entry per CDR3 protein. The sample lists hundreds of thousands of distinct CDR3 sequences, nearly 60% occurring once. At least 6 million PBMCs were isolated per sample.

The sequence was obtained from a man aged 25 to 40 in good health. This rearrangement joins TRBV7-9 to TRBJ1-6; TRBD1 agrees at 7 bases. The sequencing input was blood. As DNA, the CDR3 is TGTGCCAGCAGGACCGGGACAGTAAATTCACCCCTCCACTTT. It yields the protein CASRTGTVNSPLHF.